Listed here is a single T cell receptor (beta chain). The antigen is not known. This sample was included in a study of graft-versus-host responses after intestinal transplantation. CDR3 length: 14 amino acids. CDR1 and CDR2 from the germline V gene are LGHNA and YSLEER. V lost 7 bases, J lost 4 bases, and 14 bases lay in between. Measured with immunoSEQ multiplex PCR; TCRdb has only the in-frame clones, and not every one. The data hold tens of thousands of clones, with over 85% observed a single time. The chain has TRBV4-3 and TRBJ2-1, with a weak D call TRBD2 (6 bases). This clonotype was sampled from a human donor who was the organ donor for an intestinal transplant. Sequenced here: unstimulated CD8+ T cells sorted from spleen or lymph node cells, sampled before transplant. CDR3 protein: CASKEGILYNEQFF. CDR3 DNA sequence: TGCGCCAGCAAGGAGGGGATCCTATACAATGAGCAGTTCTTC.